Included here is one T cell receptor beta chain sequence, with context. The entry originates in a study of memory CD8 T cells in hepatitis C reinfection. Study background: Pre-reinfection samples were taken 55 to 20 weeks before detection.

The sample's time point: pre-reinfection, 55 to 20 weeks before reinfection detection. No in vitro expansion preceded TCR sequencing of the sorted cells. People who inject drugs from Montreal's HEPCO study were the donors. A couple of donors provided sorted CD3+ CD8+ CD45RO- naive CD8 T cells at all three reinfection time points. Profiling relied on immunoSEQ multiplex PCR, and the TCRdb table lists in-frame clones only, not all of them. This table holds 45,000 to 55,000 clones, roughly nine tenths found once. Germline V gene data show CDR1 as MDHEN and CDR2 as SYDVKM. The CDR3 consists of 14 residues. Trimming left V 4 bases short and J 3 bases short, with 13 bases between.

The sample consisted of naive CD8+ T cells sorted from blood. The sequence came from a man younger than 35 with hepatitis C virus infection. The chain has TRBV28 and TRBJ2-7; D possibly corresponds to TRBD2 (6 bases). The CDR3 is CASSYRDSYYEQYF. The CDR3 nucleotides read TGTGCCAGCAGTTACCGGGACTCCTACTACGAGCAGTACTTC.